This T cell receptor beta chain was found in a study of blood T cell repertoires in COVID-19. Study at large: The cDNA or gDNA used as material had been derived from T cells, B-cell-depleted T cells, or PBMCs.

This clone showed up just a few times. Patients at the Seattle site were enrolled during active infection and followed longitudinally. TCRdb keeps only in-frame clones here, not all; method: immunoSEQ multiplex PCR. The repertoire holds 110,000 or so clones, with approximately 85% as singletons. Trimming took 1 base from V and 1 from J, leaving 4 bases between them. The length of the CDR3 is 13 residues. The germline CDR1 and CDR2 sequences are GTSNPN and SVGIG (reference sequence). This receptor was obtained from a woman aged 55-75 years with COVID-19, enrolled during active disease. The V gene is TRBV30, the J gene TRBJ2-2; unclear D gene. The source material was peripheral blood. CDR3 nucleotide sequence: TGTGCCTGGAGTGGACAGAACACCGGGGAGCTGTTTTTT. As protein: CAWSGQNTGELFF.